This entry concerns a single T cell receptor beta chain. These data originate in a study of blood T cells in healthy people across ages. This CDR3 has 12 residues. The use of a sample-barcoded 5' primer and a J-beta primer mix characterized a second PCR of about 7 to 12 cycles. TCRdb reanalysed the 5' RACE reads using MiXCR and keeps one entry per CDR3 protein. The sample yields about 780,000 distinct CDR3 sequences, roughly 24% seen once. These data also formed part of another study, on T cells of mothers and their children.

Sequenced input: blood. The chain employs TRBV21-1 and TRBJ1-4. TRBV21-1 is designated a pseudogene. This receptor was obtained from a boy under 18 in good health. The CDR3 DNA reads TGTGCCAGCGTGTCAACTAATGAAAAACTGTTTTTT. Its translation is CASVSTNEKLFF.